This TCR beta chain came from a study of blood T cell repertoires in COVID-19. This CDR3 contains 15 residues. Germline values: CDR1 LGHNA, CDR2 YSLEER. V was trimmed by 1 base and J by 3 bases, leaving 13 bases between them. Sequencing used immunoSEQ multiplex PCR; TCRdb keeps in-frame clones, though not all of them. The sample lists tens of thousands of clones, 65% to 90% occurring once. This chain connects TRBV4-3 to TRBJ2-7; D not certain. Sequenced sample: peripheral blood. This receptor was taken from a man at least 80 years old with acute or convalescent COVID-19. The DNA for the CDR3 is TGCGCCAGCAGCCAAGGAGACACCAGAGACTACGAGCAGTACTTC. It encodes CASSQGDTRDYEQYF.